This is a list of T cell receptor beta chains from one sample in a study of T cell responses to AZD1222 COVID-19 vaccine. Some clones are missing from TCRdb's copy, which holds only in-frame ones; the method was immunoSEQ multiplex PCR. The sample carries around 96,000 clones, around nine tenths recorded once. The source was peripheral blood, collected on day 0 of AZD1222 vaccination. Source of these receptors: an adult in good health. Both conserved end residues are part of each CDR3. The D gene is left open where the match is weak. Not all rows give a size; the values are once, few, many and, for expanded clones, a class.

v_call	d_call	cdr3_length	clone_size	j_call	cdr3_nt	cdr3_aa
TRBV18	.	13	.	TRBJ2-7	TGTGCCAGCTCACGGGACCCCTCCTACGAGCAGTACTTC	CASSRDPSYEQYF
TRBV25-1	TRBD1	12	.	TRBJ1-5	TGTGCCACCCCGACAGGGCGTCAGCCCCAGCATTTT	CATPTGRQPQHF
TRBV9	TRBD1	14	.	TRBJ1-1	TGTGCCAGCAACAAACAGGGGATGATGACTGAAGCTTTCTTT	CASNKQGMMTEAFF
TRBV11-2	.	16	.	TRBJ1-1	TGTGCCAGCAGCTTAGTATTGGCGGGTGGGTGGACTGAAGCTTTCTTT	CASSLVLAGGWTEAFF
TRBV6-5	TRBD2	15	.	TRBJ2-2	TGTGCCAGCAGTTACACAGGACCGGGGGGCGGGGAGCTGTTTTTT	CASSYTGPGGGELFF
TRBV11-3	TRBD1	17	.	TRBJ1-5	TGTGCCAGCAGCCCCGGGACAGGCGAAAATAGCAATCAGCCCCAGCATTTT	CASSPGTGENSNQPQHF
TRBV7-3	.	14	.	TRBJ1-2	TGTGCCAGCAGCTTATCTTCCTCGGGAGCGGGCTACACCTTC	CASSLSSSGAGYTF
TRBV5-1	.	14	.	TRBJ2-5	TGCGCCAGCAGCGTAACGATCCTAGGGGAGACCCAGTACTTC	CASSVTILGETQYF
TRBV2	TRBD2	15	.	TRBJ2-3	TGTGCCAGCCTTTCTCTAGCGGCTAGCACAGATACGCAGTATTTT	CASLSLAASTDTQYF
TRBV2	TRBD2	15	.	TRBJ2-1	TGTGCCAGCAGTGCTAGCGGGCGGACGAACAATGAGCAGTTCTTC	CASSASGRTNNEQFF
TRBV7-6	.	14	.	TRBJ1-2	TGTGCCAGCAGCCATGGTGGACAAGCACATGGCTACACCTTC	CASSHGGQAHGYTF
TRBV4-3	.	13	.	TRBJ1-1	TGCGCCAGCAGCCAAGGGGTGGGGTTTCTAGCTTTCTTT	CASSQGVGFLAFF
TRBV6-6	.	15	.	TRBJ1-3	TGTGCCAGCAGTTACGGGGGGGGTTCGGGAAACACCATATATTTT	CASSYGGGSGNTIYF
TRBV7-9	TRBD2	17	once	TRBJ2-5	TGTGCCAGCACCTTAGGGGTAGCGGGGGGCTCTCAAGAGACCCAGTACTTC	CASTLGVAGGSQETQYF
TRBV19	TRBD1	14	.	TRBJ1-6	TGTGCCAGTAGTACGGACAGGGAAGGTTCACCCCTCCACTTT	CASSTDREGSPLHF
TRBV5-4	.	14	.	TRBJ1-1	TGTGCCAGCAGCTTGCGGGGTGGTGGGTCAGGAGCTTTCTTT	CASSLRGGGSGAFF
TRBV13	.	13	.	TRBJ2-7	TGTGCCAGCAGCCCAGTCGAGACCTACGAGCAGTACTTC	CASSPVETYEQYF
TRBV2	TRBD1	13	few	TRBJ2-7	TGTGCCAGCCGGGGACAGGGGGCAGGGGAGCAGTACTTC	CASRGQGAGEQYF
TRBV6-5	TRBD1	15	few	TRBJ1-2	TGTGCCAGCAGAATAGGGGACAGGGTGATCTACGGCTACACCTTC	CASRIGDRVIYGYTF
TRBV6-6	TRBD2	16	.	TRBJ2-4	TGTGCCAGCAGCTCCACCCGGGGGGGAGCCAAAAACATTCAGTACTTC	CASSSTRGGAKNIQYF
TRBV6-5	.	12	.	TRBJ1-2	TGTGCCAGCTCCGATGACTCCTATGGCTACACCTTC	CASSDDSYGYTF
TRBV19	.	12	.	TRBJ1-2	TGTGCCAGTAGCGCCGGGGACTATGGCTACACCTTC	CASSAGDYGYTF
TRBV18	.	14	.	TRBJ1-2	TGTGCCAGCTCACCCATGGGGGAAACAGGCCCGTACACCTTC	CASSPMGETGPYTF
TRBV7-2	.	15	.	TRBJ1-5	TGTGCCAGCAGCATCAGATACCGAAGGGATCAGCCCCAGCATTTT	CASSIRYRRDQPQHF
TRBV4-3	.	15	.	TRBJ2-3	TGCGCCAGCAGCCAAGATCCAGGAACCACAGATACGCAGTATTTT	CASSQDPGTTDTQYF
TRBV30	TRBD1	19	.	TRBJ2-6	TGTGCCTGGAGTCGAGACAGGGATTTGCTGGCCTCTGGGGCCAACGTCCTGACTTTC	CAWSRDRDLLASGANVLTF
TRBV5-4	.	14	.	TRBJ2-1	TGTGCCAGCAGCTTGGAAGGACGGGTTGATGAGCAGTTCTTC	CASSLEGRVDEQFF
TRBV4-3	.	15	few	TRBJ2-7	TGCGCCAGCAGCCACTCAAGTGGGAGTTTGTACGAGCAGTACTTC	CASSHSSGSLYEQYF
TRBV20-1	TRBD2	14	.	TRBJ2-3	TGCAGTGCTAGTATCGGGGGGTTGGGAAATACGCAGTATTTT	CSASIGGLGNTQYF
TRBV5-1	.	15	.	TRBJ1-2	TGCGCCAGCAGCTTGGACCCAGGGCCATCTGGTGGCTACACCTTC	CASSLDPGPSGGYTF
TRBV12-3/TRBV12-4	.	13	once	TRBJ2-7	TGTGCCAGCGGGAAGAACAGGGCCCACGAGCAGTACTTC	CASGKNRAHEQYF
TRBV9	.	14	.	TRBJ1-4	TGTGCCAGCACCCAGGGAACAGGGAATGGGGAACTGTTTTTT	CASTQGTGNGELFF
TRBV7-9	TRBD1	14	.	TRBJ2-7	TGTGCCAGCAGCCTGGGACAGGGTGCCCAGGAGCAGTACTTC	CASSLGQGAQEQYF
TRBV27	.	13	few	TRBJ2-3	TGTGCCAGCCAGGGGGGGGGCCTAGATACGCAGTATTTT	CASQGGGLDTQYF
TRBV19	.	14	.	TRBJ1-4	TGTGCCAGTAGTATAAGCCAAGGTGGGGAAAAACTGTTTTTT	CASSISQGGEKLFF
TRBV4-1	.	14	.	TRBJ1-5	TGCGCCAGCAGCGCATGGACAGTCAATCAGCCCCAGCATTTT	CASSAWTVNQPQHF
TRBV7-9	TRBD2	17	.	TRBJ2-5	TGTGCCAGCAGCATCAAGGCTGGCGGGGGGAAACAAGAGACCCAGTACTTC	CASSIKAGGGKQETQYF
TRBV6-6	.	14	.	TRBJ1-2	TGTGCCAGCAGTTACTCGGCAGCTCGAGGCGGCTACACCTTC	CASSYSAARGGYTF
TRBV28	.	14	.	TRBJ1-5	TGTGCCAGCAGCCTCAGGGTGTTGAGTCAGCCCCAGCATTTT	CASSLRVLSQPQHF
TRBV18	TRBD1	14	.	TRBJ1-1	TGTGCCAGCTCGAGGGGACAGGAGAACACTGAAGCTTTCTTT	CASSRGQENTEAFF
TRBV19	.	15	few	TRBJ2-1	TGTGCCAGTGGGTCGGGGGGCCGCTCCTACAATGAGCAGTTCTTC	CASGSGGRSYNEQFF
TRBV10-1	.	13	.	TRBJ1-1	TGCGCCAGCAGTGAGGGCAGAAACACTGAAGCTTTCTTT	CASSEGRNTEAFF
TRBV3-1/TRBV3-2	.	19	.	TRBJ2-6	TGTGCCAGCAGCCCCACACCGGGACGGTGGGCCTCTGGGGCCAACGTCCTGACTTTC	CASSPTPGRWASGANVLTF
TRBV18	.	15	.	TRBJ2-2	TGTGCCAGCTCACCAAGGTTTCTAAACACCGGGGAGCTGTTTTTT	CASSPRFLNTGELFF
TRBV27	.	16	.	TRBJ1-6	TGTGCCAGCAGTTTATCTGCCGTATACTATAATTCACCCCTCCACTTT	CASSLSAVYYNSPLHF
TRBV11-2	.	14	once	TRBJ1-3	TGTGCCAGCAGCTTAGGGGCACCCGGAAACACCATATATTTT	CASSLGAPGNTIYF
TRBV11-2	TRBD1	17	.	TRBJ1-2	TGTGCCAGCAGCCCCCGGGGGGTACAGGGGGCCGGGGATGGCTACACCTTC	CASSPRGVQGAGDGYTF
TRBV9	TRBD2	16	.	TRBJ2-3	TGTGCCAGCAGCCCCCCGGGGAGCGGGGGTACTGATACGCAGTATTTT	CASSPPGSGGTDTQYF
TRBV7-2	.	13	.	TRBJ1-2	TGTGCCAGCAGCTCAGAACGGCTTTACGGCTACACCTTC	CASSSERLYGYTF
TRBV5-4	.	13	.	TRBJ2-3	TGTGCCAGCAGCTTACAACTGACAGATACGCAGTATTTT	CASSLQLTDTQYF
TRBV5-1	.	15	.	TRBJ1-6	TGCGCCAGCAGCACTCGGGACGGCAATAATTCACCCCTCCACTTT	CASSTRDGNNSPLHF
TRBV28	.	18	.	TRBJ1-6	TGTGCCAGCAGTTTAGCTGGGGCGCATCTTATGGGTGATTCACCCCTCCACTTT	CASSLAGAHLMGDSPLHF
TRBV4-3	.	16	.	TRBJ2-1	TGCGCCAGCAGCCAAGATTCCCTAGGCTCCTACAATGAGCAGTTCTTC	CASSQDSLGSYNEQFF
TRBV3-1/TRBV3-2	.	13	once	TRBJ1-2	TGTGCCAGCAGCCTCCATAACAGGGATGGCTACACCTTC	CASSLHNRDGYTF
TRBV29-1	.	12	once	TRBJ1-2	TGCAGCGTTGCGGGGACGTTCTATGGCTACACCTTC	CSVAGTFYGYTF
TRBV30	.	15	.	TRBJ1-1	TGTGCCTGGAGCCCCAGACAGGCCGGTAACACTGAAGCTTTCTTT	CAWSPRQAGNTEAFF
TRBV6-5	TRBD1	16	.	TRBJ1-1	TGTGCCAGCAGTTACACGGGACAGGGCGCGAACACTGAAGCTTTCTTT	CASSYTGQGANTEAFF
TRBV6-5	.	13	.	TRBJ1-1	TGTGCCAGCAGTTACTGGGAGAACACTGAAGCTTTCTTT	CASSYWENTEAFF
TRBV20-1	.	10	.	TRBJ2-5	TGCAGTGCTAGCCAAGAGACCCAGTACTTC	CSASQETQYF